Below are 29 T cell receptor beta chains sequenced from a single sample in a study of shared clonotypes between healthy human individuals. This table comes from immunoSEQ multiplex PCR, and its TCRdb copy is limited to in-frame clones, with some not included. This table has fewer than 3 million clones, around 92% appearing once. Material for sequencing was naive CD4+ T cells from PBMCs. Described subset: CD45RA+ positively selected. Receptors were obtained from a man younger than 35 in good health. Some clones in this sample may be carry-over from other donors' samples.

CDR3 sequence reads: CASSFQGASDTQYF. The DNA of the CDR3 is TGTGCCAGCAGCTTCCAGGGAGCTTCCGATACGCAGTATTTT. The chain joins TRBV5-4 to TRBJ2-3; D possibly uses TRBD1 or TRBD2 (5 bases each). Trimming left V 2 bases short and J 6 bases short, with 13 bases between. The CDR3 extends over 14 amino acids. Germline CDR1 reads SGHNT; CDR2 reads YYREEE (reference sequence).

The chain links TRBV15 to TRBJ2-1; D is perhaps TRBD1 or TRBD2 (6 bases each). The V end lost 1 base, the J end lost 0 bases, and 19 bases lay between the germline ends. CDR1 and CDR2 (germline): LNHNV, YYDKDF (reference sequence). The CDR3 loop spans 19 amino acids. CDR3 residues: CATSRVMLGGSSSYNEQFF. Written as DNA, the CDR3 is TGTGCCACCAGCAGAGTGATGTTAGGGGGGTCCAGCTCCTACAATGAGCAGTTCTTC.

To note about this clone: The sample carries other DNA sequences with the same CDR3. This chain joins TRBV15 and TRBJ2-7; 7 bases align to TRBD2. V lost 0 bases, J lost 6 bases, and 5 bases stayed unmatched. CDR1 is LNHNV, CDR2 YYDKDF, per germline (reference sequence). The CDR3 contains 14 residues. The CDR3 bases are TGTGCCACCAGCAGAGATCGAGCGGGGATCGAGCAGTACTTC. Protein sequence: CATSRDRAGIEQYF.

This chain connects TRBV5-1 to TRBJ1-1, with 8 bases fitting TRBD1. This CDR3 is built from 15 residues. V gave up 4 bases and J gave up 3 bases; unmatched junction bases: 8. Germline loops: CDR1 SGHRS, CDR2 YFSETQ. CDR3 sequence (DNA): TGCGCCAGCAGCCAAGGACAGGGATCGTACACTGAAGCTTTCTTT. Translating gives CASSQGQGSYTEAFF.

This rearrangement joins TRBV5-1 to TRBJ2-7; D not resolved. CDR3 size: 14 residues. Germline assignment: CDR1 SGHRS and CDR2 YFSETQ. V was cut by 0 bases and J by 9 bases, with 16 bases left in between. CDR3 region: CASSLVAGPGGQYF. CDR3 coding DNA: TGCGCCAGCAGCTTGGTGGCAGGCCCAGGTGGGCAGTACTTC.

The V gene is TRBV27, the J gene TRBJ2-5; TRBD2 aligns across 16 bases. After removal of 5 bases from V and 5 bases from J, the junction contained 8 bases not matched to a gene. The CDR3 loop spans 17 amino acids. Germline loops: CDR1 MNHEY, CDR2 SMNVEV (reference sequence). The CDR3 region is CASSLRGLAGGPETQYF. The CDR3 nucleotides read TGTGCCAGCAGTCTGAGGGGACTAGCGGGAGGGCCGGAGACCCAGTACTTC.

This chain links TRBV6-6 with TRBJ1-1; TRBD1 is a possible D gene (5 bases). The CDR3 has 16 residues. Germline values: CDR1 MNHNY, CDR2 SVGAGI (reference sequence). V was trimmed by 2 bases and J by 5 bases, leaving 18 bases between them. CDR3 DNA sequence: TGTGCCAGCAGTTACAAGGGGAATTGGGGACTTACTGAAGCTTTCTTT. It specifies CASSYKGNWGLTEAFF.

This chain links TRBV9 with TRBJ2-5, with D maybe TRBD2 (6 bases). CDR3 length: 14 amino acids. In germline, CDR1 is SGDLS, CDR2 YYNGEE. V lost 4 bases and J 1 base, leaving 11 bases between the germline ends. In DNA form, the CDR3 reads TGTGCCAGCAGCACTTTAGCGGCCCAAGAGACCCAGTACTTC. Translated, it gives CASSTLAAQETQYF.

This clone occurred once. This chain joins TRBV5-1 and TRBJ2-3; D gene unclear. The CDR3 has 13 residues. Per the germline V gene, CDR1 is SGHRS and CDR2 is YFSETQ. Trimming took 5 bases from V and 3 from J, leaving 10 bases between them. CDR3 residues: CASRRTVTDTQYF. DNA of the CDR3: TGCGCCAGCAGGCGAACGGTGACAGATACGCAGTATTTT.

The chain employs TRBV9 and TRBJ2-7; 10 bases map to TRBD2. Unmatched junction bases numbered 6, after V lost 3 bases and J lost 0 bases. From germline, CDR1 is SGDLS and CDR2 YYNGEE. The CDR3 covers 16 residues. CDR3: CASSAGRLAGSYEQYF. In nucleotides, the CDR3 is TGTGCCAGCAGCGCCGGTCGACTAGCGGGCTCCTACGAGCAGTACTTC.

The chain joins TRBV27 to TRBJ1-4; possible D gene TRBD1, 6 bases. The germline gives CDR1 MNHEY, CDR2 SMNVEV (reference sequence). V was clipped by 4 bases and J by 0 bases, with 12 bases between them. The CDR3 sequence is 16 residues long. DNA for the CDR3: TGTGCCAGCAGTTACGGAGGGGGGGCAACTAATGAAAAACTGTTTTTT. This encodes CASSYGGGATNEKLFF.

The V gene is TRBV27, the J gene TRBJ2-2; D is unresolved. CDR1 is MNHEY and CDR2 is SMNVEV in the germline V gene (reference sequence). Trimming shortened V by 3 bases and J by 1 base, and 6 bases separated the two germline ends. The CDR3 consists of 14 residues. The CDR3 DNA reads TGTGCCAGCAGTTTTGCAGGGAACACCGGGGAGCTGTTTTTT. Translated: CASSFAGNTGELFF.

CDR3 amino acids: CASSERGIYEQYF. The CDR3 nucleotides are TGTGCCAGCAGCGAGCGGGGGATCTACGAGCAGTACTTC. The rearrangement links TRBV7-9 to TRBJ2-7; 8 nucleotides align to TRBD2. Germline CDR1 and CDR2: SEHNR and FQNEAQ (reference sequence). V dropped 5 bases and J dropped 3; count of bases not matched to a gene: 3. This CDR3 spans 13 amino acids.

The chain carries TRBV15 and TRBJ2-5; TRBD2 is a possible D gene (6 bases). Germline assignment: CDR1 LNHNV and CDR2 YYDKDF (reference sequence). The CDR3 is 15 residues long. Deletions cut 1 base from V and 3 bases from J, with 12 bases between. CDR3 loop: CATSRVGGLKETQYF. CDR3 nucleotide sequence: TGTGCCACCAGCAGAGTTGGAGGGTTGAAAGAGACCCAGTACTTC.

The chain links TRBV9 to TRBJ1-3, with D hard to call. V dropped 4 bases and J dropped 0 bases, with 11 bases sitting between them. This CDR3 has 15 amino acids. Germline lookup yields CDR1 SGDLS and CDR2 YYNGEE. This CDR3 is CASSPGTVSGNTIYF. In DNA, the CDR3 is TGTGCCAGCAGCCCCGGAACAGTCTCTGGAAACACCATATATTTT.

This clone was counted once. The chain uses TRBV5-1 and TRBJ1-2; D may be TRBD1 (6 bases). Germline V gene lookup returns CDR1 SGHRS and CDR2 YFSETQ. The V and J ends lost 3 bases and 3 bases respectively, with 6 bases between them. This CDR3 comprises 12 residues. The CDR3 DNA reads TGCGCCAGCAGCTCAGGGGACTATGGCTACACCTTC. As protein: CASSSGDYGYTF.

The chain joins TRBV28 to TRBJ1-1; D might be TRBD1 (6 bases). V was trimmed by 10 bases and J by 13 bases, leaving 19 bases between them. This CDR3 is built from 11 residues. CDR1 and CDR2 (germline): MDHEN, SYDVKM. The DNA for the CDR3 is TGTGCCACCCATAGGGGGACCCTTGGTTTCTTT. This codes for CATHRGTLGFF.

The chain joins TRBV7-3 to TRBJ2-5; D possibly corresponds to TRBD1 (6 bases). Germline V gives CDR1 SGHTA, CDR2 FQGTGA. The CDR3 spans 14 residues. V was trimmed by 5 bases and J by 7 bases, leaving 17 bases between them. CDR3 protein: CASSTTGSSGTQYF. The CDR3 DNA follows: TGTGCCAGCAGCACGACAGGTTCATCGGGGACCCAGTACTTC.

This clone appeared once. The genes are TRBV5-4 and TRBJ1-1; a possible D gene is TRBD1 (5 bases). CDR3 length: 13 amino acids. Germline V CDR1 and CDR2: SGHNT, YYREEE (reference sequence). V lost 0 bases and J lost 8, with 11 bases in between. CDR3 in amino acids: CASSLVSWGEAFF. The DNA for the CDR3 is TGTGCCAGCAGCTTGGTGTCTTGGGGGGAAGCTTTCTTT.

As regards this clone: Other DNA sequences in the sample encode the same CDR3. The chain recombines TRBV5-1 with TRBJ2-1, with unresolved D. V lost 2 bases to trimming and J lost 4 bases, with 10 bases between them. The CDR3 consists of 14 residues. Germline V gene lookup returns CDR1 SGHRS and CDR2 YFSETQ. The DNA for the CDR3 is TGCGCCAGCAGCTTTCGGTCGTCTTACAATGAGCAGTTCTTC. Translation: CASSFRSSYNEQFF. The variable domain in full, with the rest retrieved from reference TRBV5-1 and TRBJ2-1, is KAGVTQTPRYLIKTRGQQVTLSCSPISGHRSVSWYQQTPGQGLQFLFEYFSETQRNKGNFPGRFSGRQFSNSRSEMNVSTLELGDSALYLCASSFRSSYNEQFFGPGTRLTVL.

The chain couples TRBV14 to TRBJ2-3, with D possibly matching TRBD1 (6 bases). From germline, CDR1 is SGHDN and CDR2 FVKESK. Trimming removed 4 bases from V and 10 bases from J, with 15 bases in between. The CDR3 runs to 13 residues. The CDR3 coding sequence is TGTGCCAGCAGCCCCAATTACAGGGTGGCGCAGTATTTT. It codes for CASSPNYRVAQYF.

The CDR3 loop reads CASRRRQGGTYEQYF. The CDR3 DNA sequence: TGCGCCAGCAGGCGGAGACAGGGGGGTACCTACGAGCAGTACTTC. This sequence joins TRBV10-1 and TRBJ2-7; 9 positions agree with TRBD1. The ends lost 6 bases at V and 2 bases at J; junction bases unmatched: 8. CDR1 and CDR2 from the germline V gene are WNHNN and SYGVQD (reference sequence). The CDR3 is made up of 15 amino acids.

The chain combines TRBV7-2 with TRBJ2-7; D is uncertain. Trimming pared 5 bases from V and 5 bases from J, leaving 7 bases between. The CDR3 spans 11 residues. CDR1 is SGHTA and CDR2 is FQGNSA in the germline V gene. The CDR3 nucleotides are TGTGCCAGCAGCCCCCGCGACGAGCAGTACTTC. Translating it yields CASSPRDEQYF. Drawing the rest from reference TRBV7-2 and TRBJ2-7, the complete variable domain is GAGVSQSPSNKVTEKGKDVELRCDPISGHTALYWYRQSLGQGLEFLIYFQGNSAPDKSGLPSDRFSAERTGGSVSTLTIQRTQQEDSAVYLCASSPRDEQYFGPGTRLTVT.

The CDR3 DNA sequence: TGTGCCAGTAGACCCCGGTTGACGGGAGGGTTCACTGAAGCTTTCTTT. Its translation: CASRPRLTGGFTEAFF. J is TRBJ1-1 and V is TRBV19; D unresolved. The CDR3 consists of 16 residues. V lost 6 bases and J lost 4, with 21 bases in between. The germline gives CDR1 LNHDA, CDR2 SQIVND (reference sequence).

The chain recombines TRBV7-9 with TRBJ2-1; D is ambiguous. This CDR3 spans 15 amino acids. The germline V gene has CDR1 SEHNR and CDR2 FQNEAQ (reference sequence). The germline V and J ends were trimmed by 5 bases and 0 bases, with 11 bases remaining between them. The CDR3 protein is CASSLRSSSYNEQFF. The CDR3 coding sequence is TGTGCCAGCAGCCTGAGATCAAGCTCCTACAATGAGCAGTTCTTC. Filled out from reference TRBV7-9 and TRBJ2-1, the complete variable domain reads DTGVSQNPRHKITKRGQNVTFRCDPISEHNRLYWYRQTLGQGPEFLTYFQNEAQLEKSRLLSDRFSAERPKGSFSTLEIQRTEQGDSAMYLCASSLRSSSYNEQFFGPGTRLTVL.

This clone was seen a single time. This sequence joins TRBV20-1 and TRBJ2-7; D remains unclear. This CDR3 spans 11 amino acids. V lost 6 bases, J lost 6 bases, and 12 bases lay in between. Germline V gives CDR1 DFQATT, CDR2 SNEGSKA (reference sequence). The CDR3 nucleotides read TGCAGTGCCCCCCGCGCGCGCGAGCAGTACTTC. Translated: CSAPRAREQYF.

The DNA for the CDR3 is TGTGCTAGTGGTCCCGGGGGGGTGAACACCGGGGAGCTGTTTTTT. Encoded protein: CASGPGGVNTGELFF. The gene calls are TRBV12-5 and TRBJ2-2, with 8 bases that match TRBD2. V lost 5 bases and J lost 1; bases outside the gene matches: 3. Germline lookup yields CDR1 LGHNT and CDR2 FRNRAP. CDR3 length equals 15 residues. Combining the CDR3 with reference TRBV12-5 and TRBJ2-2 gives the whole variable domain DARVTQTPRHKVTEMGQEVTMRCQPILGHNTVFWYRQTMMQGLELLAYFRNRAPLDDSGMPKDRFSAEMPDATLATLKIQPSEPRDSAVYFCASGPGGVNTGELFFGEGSRLTVL.

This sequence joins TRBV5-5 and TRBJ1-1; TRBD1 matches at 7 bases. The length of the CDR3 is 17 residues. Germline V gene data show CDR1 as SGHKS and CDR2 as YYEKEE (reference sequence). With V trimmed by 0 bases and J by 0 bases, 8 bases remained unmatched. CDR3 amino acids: CASSLDTGTVLNTEAFF. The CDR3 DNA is TGTGCCAGCAGCTTGGATACCGGGACAGTTTTGAACACTGAAGCTTTCTTT.

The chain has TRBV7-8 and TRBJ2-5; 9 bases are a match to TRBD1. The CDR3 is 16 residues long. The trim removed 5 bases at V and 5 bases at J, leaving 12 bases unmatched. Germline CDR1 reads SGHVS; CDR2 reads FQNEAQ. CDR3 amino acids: CASSHYGQGIGETQYF. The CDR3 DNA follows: TGTGCCAGCAGCCACTACGGACAGGGGATAGGGGAGACCCAGTACTTC.